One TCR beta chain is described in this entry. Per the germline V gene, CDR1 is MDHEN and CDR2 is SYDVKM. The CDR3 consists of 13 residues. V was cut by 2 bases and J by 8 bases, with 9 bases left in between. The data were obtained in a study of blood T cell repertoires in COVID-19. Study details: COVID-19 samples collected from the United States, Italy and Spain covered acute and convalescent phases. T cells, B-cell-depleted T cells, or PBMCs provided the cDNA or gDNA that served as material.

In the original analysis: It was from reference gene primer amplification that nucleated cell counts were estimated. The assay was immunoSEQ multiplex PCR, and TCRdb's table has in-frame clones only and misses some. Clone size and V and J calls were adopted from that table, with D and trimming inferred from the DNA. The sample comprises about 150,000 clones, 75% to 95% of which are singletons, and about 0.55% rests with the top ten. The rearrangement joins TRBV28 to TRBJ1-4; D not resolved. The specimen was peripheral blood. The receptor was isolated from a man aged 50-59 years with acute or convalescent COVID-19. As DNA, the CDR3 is TGTGCCAGCAGTTTAGGAAGGGAGGAAAAACTGTTTTTT. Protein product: CASSLGREEKLFF. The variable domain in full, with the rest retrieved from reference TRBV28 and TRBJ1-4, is DVKVTQSSRYLVKRTGEKVFLECVQDMDHENMFWYRQDPGLGLRLIYFSYDVKMKEKGDIPEGYSVSREKKERFSLILESASTNQTSMYLCASSLGREEKLFFGSGTQLSVL.